This record concerns one T cell receptor beta chain sequence. One end of the junction does not line up with germline, which may come from a read error. These data belong to a study of cytotoxic CD8 clonotypes in ibrutinib-treated CLL. The method was immunoSEQ multiplex PCR; TCRdb's version includes in-frame clones alone and lacks a portion of them. The table shows roughly 200,000 clones, with 60% to 80% occurring only once. The germline V gene has CDR1 SGHAT and CDR2 FQNNGV. This CDR3 contains 14 residues. The sample in question was PBMCs, obtained after 12 months of ibrutinib treatment. This chain connects TRBV11-2 to TRBJ1-2; 7 bases agree with TRBD1. The receptor's source is a human donor with chronic lymphocytic leukemia. CDR3 sequence: CASSARQGNSGYTF. The DNA for the CDR3 is TGTGCCAGCAGCGCACGACAGGGAAACTCTGGCTACACCTTC. Variable domain in full (rest from reference TRBV11-2 and TRBJ1-2): EAGVAQSPRYKIIEKRQSVAFWCNPISGHATLYWYQQILGQGPKLLIQFQNNGVVDDSQLPKDRFSAERLKGVDSTLKIQPAKLEDSAVYLCASSARQGNSGYTFGSGTRLTVV.